This T cell receptor beta chain was captured in a study of blood T cell repertoires in COVID-19. The CDR3 totals 15 residues. J gave up 3 bases and V 0 bases, and 3 bases lay outside the gene matches. Germline V CDR1 and CDR2: SGHVS, FNYEAQ. Repertoires were generated with immunoSEQ multiplex PCR, while TCRdb's copy carries only in-frame clones and drops some. Among 150,000 to 190,000 clones listed, around 84% were seen once. This TCR came from a man over 45 who had recovered from COVID-19. The gene calls are TRBV7-6 and TRBJ2-5, with TRBD2 matching over 8 bases. Sequencing input: PBMCs or T cells enriched from blood (not recorded which). CDR3 amino acids: CASSLAAGGKETQYF. The DNA of the CDR3 is TGTGCCAGCAGCTTAGCGGCGGGGGGAAAAGAGACCCAGTACTTC.